The entry below gives a single T cell receptor beta chain sequence along with its context. The antigen is undetermined. The CDR3 is made up of 14 amino acids. With 3 bases removed from V and 0 bases from J, the gap between germline ends came to 9 bases. Germline V CDR1 and CDR2: SGHRS, YFSETQ. It was with a sample-barcoded 5' primer and a J-beta primer mix that a second PCR of roughly 6 to 11 cycles was run. Every single cDNA molecule received a tag from a template-switch adaptor with 12 random nucleotides. One entry per CDR3 protein results from TCRdb running MiXCR on the 5' RACE reads. In the table there are about 1.4 million distinct CDR3 sequences, around 59% of which are singletons. Total RNA extraction produced at least 5.5 micrograms (per sample) for the study. The data were taken from a study of blood T cells in healthy people across ages. Points from the study as a whole: Long-lived and aged donors differed, with more naive CD4+ cells and higher diversity in the long-lived. Correlation between TCR beta diversity and naive T cell percentage was strong.

The origin of this receptor is a young man in good health. The V and J genes are TRBV5-1 and TRBJ2-5, with no clear D. Sequencing was carried out using blood. The CDR3 DNA sequence: TGCGCCAGCAGCTGGGTCCCAGACCAAGAGACCCAGTACTTC. Translation gives CASSWVPDQETQYF.